This entry lists 20 T cell receptor beta chains sequenced from one sample in a study of blood T cell repertoires in COVID-19. Clones were sequenced by immunoSEQ multiplex PCR, and TCRdb holds only the in-frame ones, with some missing. This sample has 140,000 to 150,000 clones; 89% occur once, and the top ten carry around 1.5%. The specimen was peripheral blood. Receptors originate from a human donor in a cohort sampled during active COVID-19.

The chain recombines TRBV4-1 with TRBJ1-4; TRBD1 matches 9 bases. With 4 bases clipped from V and 3 bases from J, the junction kept 9 bases outside the gene matches. Germline lookup yields CDR1 MGHRA and CDR2 YSYEKL. The CDR3 covers 17 residues. CDR3 sequence reads: CASSLRGTGLSNEKLFF. CDR3 in DNA: TGCGCCAGCAGCCTCAGGGGGACAGGGCTCTCTAATGAAAAACTGTTTTTT.

The J gene is TRBJ2-1, the V gene TRBV6-5, with D possibly TRBD2 on 5 matching bases. The CDR3 is made up of 13 amino acids. Germline CDR1 is MNHEY and CDR2 is SVGAGI. V shed 6 bases and J shed 5 bases, with 11 bases lying between them. The CDR3 DNA follows: TGTGCCAGCAGCACTGACGGGAACAATGAGCAGTTCTTC. Residues: CASSTDGNNEQFF.

A few counts support this clone. The same CDR3 arises from other DNA sequences in this sample as well. The DNA for the CDR3 is TGTGCCAGCAGCCGGACAGGGCCTGGAAACACCATATATTTT. Its protein is CASSRTGPGNTIYF. The V gene is TRBV3-1 (or the pseudogene TRBV3-2), the J gene TRBJ1-3; 8 bases are shared with TRBD1. V lost 4 bases, J lost 2 bases, and 1 base stayed unmatched. The CDR3 contains 14 residues. Per germline, CDR1 LGHDT and CDR2 YNNKEL (reference sequence).

The chain combines TRBV6-2 or TRBV6-3 with TRBJ1-2; 12 nucleotides align to TRBD1. This CDR3 comprises 16 residues. After removal of 2 bases from V and 7 bases from J, the junction contained 8 bases not matched to a gene. CDR1 and CDR2 from the germline V gene are MNHEY and SVGEGT. As DNA, the CDR3 is TGTGCCAGCAGTTACCTCAGGGGACAGGGGGCAGGTGGCTACACCTTC. This codes for CASSYLRGQGAGGYTF.

The gene calls are TRBV10-3 and TRBJ1-2; 8 bases are shared with TRBD1. This CDR3 is 14 amino acids long. Germline V lookup: CDR1 ENHRY, CDR2 SYGVKD. V trimming: 3 bases; J trimming: 3 bases; junction bases outside the gene matches: 3. The DNA of the CDR3 is TGTGCCATCAGTGATGCAGGGGGCGACTATGGCTACACCTTC. It encodes CAISDAGGDYGYTF.

CDR3 bases: TGTGCCAGCAGCTTAATTCCGGGGGCCGGGGAGCTGTTTTTT. Residues: CASSLIPGAGELFF. The gene calls are TRBV7-3 and TRBJ2-2; perhaps TRBD2 as D (6 bases). Per the germline V gene, CDR1 is SGHTA and CDR2 is FQGTGA. Deletions cut 1 base from V and 6 bases from J, with 9 bases between. The CDR3 sequence is 14 residues long. Based on the CDR3 plus reference TRBV7-3 and TRBJ2-2, the full variable domain is GAGVSQTPSNKVTEKGKYVELRCDPISGHTALYWYRQSLGQGPEFLIYFQGTGAADDSGLPNDRFFAVRPEGSVSTLKIQRTERGDSAVYLCASSLIPGAGELFFGEGSRLTVL.

The genes are TRBV2 and TRBJ1-6; D not resolved. The germline CDR1 and CDR2 sequences are SNHLY and FYNNEI. With 3 bases removed from V and 9 bases from J, the gap between germline ends came to 21 bases. The CDR3 runs 17 residues. CDR3 loop: CASSDMPGSYHISPLHF. The CDR3 nucleotides are TGTGCCAGCAGTGATATGCCGGGGTCATACCACATTTCACCCCTCCACTTT.

For the CDR3, the DNA is TGTGCCAGCAGGCCAGGAACCTACGAGCAGTACTTC. Translating it yields CASRPGTYEQYF. V usage is TRBV7-9 and J usage is TRBJ2-7, with D unclear. With 6 bases removed from V and 2 bases from J, the gap between germline ends came to 8 bases. Germline assignment: CDR1 SEHNR and CDR2 FQNEAQ (reference sequence). This CDR3 contains 12 residues.

The rearrangement links TRBV6-6 to TRBJ2-7; D unclear. The V gene's germline CDR1 is MNHNY and CDR2 SVGAGI (reference sequence). The V gene lost 10 bases and the J gene lost 4 bases, with 14 bases spanning the gap. The CDR3 runs 12 residues. The chain's CDR3 is CATMTQNYEQYF. CDR3 nucleotide sequence: TGTGCCACCATGACACAAAATTACGAGCAGTACTTC.

The chain links TRBV4-1 to TRBJ1-5; D is unresolved. The CDR3 length is 12 residues. Germline V lookup: CDR1 MGHRA, CDR2 YSYEKL. Trimming removed 5 bases at V and 7 bases at J, with 9 bases between. The CDR3: CASSELNQPQHF. In DNA form, the CDR3 reads TGCGCCAGCAGCGAGTTAAACCAGCCCCAGCATTTT.

This chain uses TRBV3-1 (or the pseudogene TRBV3-2) with TRBJ2-7; TRBD2 agrees at 9 bases. This CDR3 spans 16 amino acids. Germline loops: CDR1 LGHDT, CDR2 YNNKEL (reference sequence). The V segment lost 0 bases and the J segment 2 bases; nucleotides outside the gene matches: 5. The CDR3 sequence: CASSQEGRGGPYEQYF. The CDR3 nucleotides are TGTGCCAGCAGCCAAGAGGGGCGGGGGGGCCCCTACGAGCAGTACTTC.

V usage is TRBV5-1 and J usage is TRBJ1-1, with D possibly being TRBD1 (5 bases). Germline-derived CDR1 and CDR2 are SGHRS and YFSETQ. V was clipped by 0 bases and J by 7 bases, with 10 bases between them. The CDR3 extends over 13 amino acids. CDR3: CASSLAGLLEAFF. In DNA, the CDR3 is TGCGCCAGCAGCTTGGCGGGACTCCTTGAAGCTTTCTTT.

The genes are TRBV4-1 and TRBJ2-7; 10 bases map to TRBD2. Germline V gene lookup returns CDR1 MGHRA and CDR2 YSYEKL. J gave up 2 bases and V 0 bases, and 4 bases lay outside the gene matches. This CDR3 has 16 residues. DNA of the CDR3: TGCGCCAGCAGCCAAGAGCCTAGCGGGGGCCCCTACGAGCAGTACTTC. Its protein product is CASSQEPSGGPYEQYF.

The J gene is TRBJ2-5, the V gene TRBV6-5, with 10 bases aligning to TRBD1. Per the germline V gene, CDR1 is MNHEY and CDR2 is SVGAGI. The CDR3 sequence is 13 residues long. V dropped 2 bases and J dropped 7; count of bases not matched to a gene: 1. In nucleotides, the CDR3 is TGTGCCAGCAGTTACAGGACAGGGGGGACCCAGTACTTC. Its translation: CASSYRTGGTQYF.

The J gene is TRBJ1-1, the V gene TRBV7-9, with D possibly TRBD1 on 6 matching bases. The CDR3 has 16 amino acids. Looked up from germline, CDR1 is SEHNR and CDR2 is FQNEAQ (reference sequence). The V end lost 2 bases, the J end lost 1 base, and 14 bases lay between the germline ends. As DNA, the CDR3 is TGTGCCAGCAGCTTAACAGGGAGGGGGTCGAACACTGAAGCTTTCTTT. Amino acid sequence: CASSLTGRGSNTEAFF.

The chain is built from TRBV2 and TRBJ1-1; TRBD1 agrees at 7 bases. Trimming at V came to 1 base and at J to 0 bases, leaving 5 bases not matched to a gene. Germline values: CDR1 SNHLY, CDR2 FYNNEI. There are 16 residues in the CDR3. The CDR3 coding sequence is TGTGCCAGCAGTGAAGACAGGGGCCCGCTGAACACTGAAGCTTTCTTT. This encodes CASSEDRGPLNTEAFF.

V and J are TRBV19 and TRBJ1-4; D uncertain. Trimming removed 2 bases at V and 4 bases at J, with 5 bases between. The CDR3 covers 13 residues. The V gene's germline CDR1 is LNHDA and CDR2 SQIVND (reference sequence). CDR3 DNA: TGTGCCAGTAGTATACAGAATAATGAAAAACTGTTTTTT. Its translation is CASSIQNNEKLFF. The full variable domain, in which reference TRBV19 and TRBJ1-4 provide the parts outside the CDR3, is DGGITQSPKYLFRKEGQNVTLSCEQNLNHDAMYWYRQDPGQGLRLIYYSQIVNDFQKGDIAEGYSVSREKKESFPLTVTSAQKNPTAFYLCASSIQNNEKLFFGSGTQLSVL.

The chain employs TRBV3-1 (or the pseudogene TRBV3-2) and TRBJ2-1, with D perhaps matching TRBD1 (6 bases). This CDR3 has 19 residues. Germline lookup yields CDR1 LGHDT and CDR2 YNNKEL (reference sequence). The ends were cut back, 0 bases at V and 9 bases at J, with 27 bases in the middle. Here the CDR3 DNA reads TGTGCCAGCAGCCAAGATTGGGACAAAGTCGGAGAACAATTTACTGAGCAGTTCTTC. Protein sequence: CASSQDWDKVGEQFTEQFF.

This chain links TRBV11-2 with TRBJ1-1; D call uncertain. The length of the CDR3 is 13 residues. Trimming cost V 5 bases and J 8 bases, with 15 bases left between them. Germline loops: CDR1 SGHAT, CDR2 FQNNGV. The CDR3 loop is CASSASRTGEAFF. The CDR3 bases are TGTGCCAGCAGCGCGAGCCGGACGGGGGAAGCTTTCTTT. Full variable domain (outside the CDR3, taken from reference TRBV11-2 and TRBJ1-1): EAGVAQSPRYKIIEKRQSVAFWCNPISGHATLYWYQQILGQGPKLLIQFQNNGVVDDSQLPKDRFSAERLKGVDSTLKIQPAKLEDSAVYLCASSASRTGEAFFGQGTRLTVV.

V usage is TRBV9 and J usage is TRBJ1-2; the match to TRBD1 covers 9 bases. With 0 bases clipped from V and 14 bases from J, the junction kept 11 bases outside the gene matches. The CDR3 contains 14 residues. Germline CDR1 is SGDLS and CDR2 is YYNGEE. In DNA form, the CDR3 reads TGTGCCAGCAGCGTAGAGGTTTTGGGGACAGGGAAGACCTTC. This gives the protein CASSVEVLGTGKTF.